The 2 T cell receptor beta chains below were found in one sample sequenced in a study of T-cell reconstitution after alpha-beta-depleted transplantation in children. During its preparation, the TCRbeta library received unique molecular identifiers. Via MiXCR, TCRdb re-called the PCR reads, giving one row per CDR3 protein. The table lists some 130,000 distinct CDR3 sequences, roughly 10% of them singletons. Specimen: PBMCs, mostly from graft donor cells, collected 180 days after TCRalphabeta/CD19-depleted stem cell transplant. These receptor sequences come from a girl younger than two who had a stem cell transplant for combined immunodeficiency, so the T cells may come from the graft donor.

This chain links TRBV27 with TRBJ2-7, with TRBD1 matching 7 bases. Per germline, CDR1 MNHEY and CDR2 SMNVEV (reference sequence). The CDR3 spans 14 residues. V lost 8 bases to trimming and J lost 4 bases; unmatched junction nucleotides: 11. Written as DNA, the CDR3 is TGTGCCAGCGCCCGGGCAGGGGGAAGGTACGAGCAGTACTTC. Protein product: CASARAGGRYEQYF.

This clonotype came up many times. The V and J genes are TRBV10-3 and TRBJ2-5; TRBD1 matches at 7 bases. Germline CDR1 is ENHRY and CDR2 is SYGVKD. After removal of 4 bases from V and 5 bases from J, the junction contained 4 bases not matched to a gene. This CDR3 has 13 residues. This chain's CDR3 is CAISGQGGETQYF. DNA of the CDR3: TGTGCCATCAGTGGACAGGGCGGTGAGACCCAGTACTTC.